This T cell receptor (beta chain) was sequenced during a study of blood T cell repertoires in COVID-19. The wider study: The samples span acute and convalescent COVID-19 from the United States, Italy and Spain. The cDNA or gDNA used as material had been derived from T cells, B-cell-depleted T cells, or PBMCs.

Trimming shortened V by 3 bases and J by 1 base, and 7 bases separated the two germline ends. CDR1 is SGDLS and CDR2 is YYNGEE in the germline V gene. The CDR3 contains 13 residues. Under the authors' procedure: The assay estimated nucleated cells by amplifying reference gene primers. Assay used: immunoSEQ multiplex PCR; TCRdb lists only in-frame clones, some missing. The V and J calls and clone size come from that table; D and trimming were worked out from the DNA. The data show around 160,000 clones, around 80% seen once. The receptor was isolated from a man aged 55 to 70 with active or convalescent COVID-19. Sequenced material: peripheral blood. This chain links TRBV9 with TRBJ1-1; D not certain. The CDR3 DNA reads as TGTGCCAGCAGCGCCGGTCGGAACACTGAAGCTTTCTTT. The encoded protein is CASSAGRNTEAFF. Drawing the rest from reference TRBV9 and TRBJ1-1, the complete variable domain is DSGVTQTPKHLITATGQRVTLRCSPRSGDLSVYWYQQSLDQGLQFLIQYYNGEERAKGNILERFSAQQFPDLHSELNLSSLELGDSALYFCASSAGRNTEAFFGQGTRLTVV.